The clone carrying this T cell receptor beta chain has more than one count but fewer than ten. Its antigen remains unknown. This record comes from a study of STAT5B mutations in CD4+ large granular lymphocyte leukemia. Study details: Healthy donors showed HLA-associated enrichment of the CDR3 'QG' motif.

General study findings and limits: Patient CD4-sorted repertoires stayed more clonal than healthy ones after leukemic-clone removal.

In germline, CDR1 is SGHDN, CDR2 FVKESK. The CDR3 length is 13 residues. The V gene lost 3 bases and the J gene lost 7 bases, with 9 bases spanning the gap. Measured with immunoSEQ multiplex PCR; TCRdb has only the in-frame clones, and not every one. The table has just over 25,000 clones, 81% seen once. The TCR originated in a human donor in good health. The V and J genes are TRBV14 and TRBJ2-2; D is possibly TRBD1 (6 bases). The sequenced sample was CD4+ T cells from blood buffy coats. The CDR3 loop is CASSHYRDGELFF. Here the CDR3 DNA reads TGTGCCAGCAGCCACTACAGGGACGGGGAGCTGTTTTTT. Full variable domain (remainder filled in from reference TRBV14 and TRBJ2-2): EAGVTQFPSHSVIEKGQTVTLRCDPISGHDNLYWYRRVMGKEIKFLLHFVKESKQDESGMPNNRFLAERTGGTYSTLKVQPAELEDSGVYFCASSHYRDGELFFGEGSRLTVL.